A single sample gave rise to the 7 T cell receptor beta chains below, sequenced in a study of cytomegalovirus exposure and HLA in healthy donors. It was with 60 Vbeta and 13 Jbeta primers that the PCR ran. Using immunoSEQ multiplex PCR, the repertoire was profiled, and TCRdb retains in-frame clones only, with some absent. The profile shows 100,000 or so clones, approximately 72% of them singletons. The sequencing sample was made of PBMCs. The receptors were gathered from a man aged 25 to 45 in good health and CMV-seronegative.

The genes are TRBV7-2 and TRBJ1-4; maybe TRBD1 (5 bases). The CDR3 is 14 amino acids. The V end lost 1 base, the J end lost 8 bases, and 11 bases lay between the germline ends. Germline loops: CDR1 SGHTA, CDR2 FQGNSA. As DNA, the CDR3 is TGTGCCAGCAGCTTAGATTCTCGGACAGAAAAACTGTTTTTT. Translation: CASSLDSRTEKLFF.

The CDR3: CASSLFPPTQETQYF. The CDR3 DNA reads as TGTGCCAGCAGTTTATTCCCACCGACACAAGAGACCCAGTACTTC. V is TRBV27 and J is TRBJ2-5; no definite D call. In germline, CDR1 is MNHEY, CDR2 SMNVEV (reference sequence). The CDR3 sequence is 15 residues long. With 1 base removed from V and 2 bases from J, the gap between germline ends came to 11 bases.

This sequence joins TRBV6-5 and TRBJ1-5, with a tentative D call TRBD1 (6 bases). Germline V gives CDR1 MNHEY, CDR2 SVGAGI. Trimming stripped 0 bases from V and 4 bases from J, with 10 bases between. This CDR3 comprises 15 residues. The CDR3 region is CASSYSKQGNQPQHF. CDR3 nucleotide sequence: TGTGCCAGCAGTTACTCGAAACAGGGTAATCAGCCCCAGCATTTT.

The chain recombines TRBV7-6 with TRBJ2-1, with 8 nucleotides matching TRBD2. Germline V lookup: CDR1 SGHVS, CDR2 FNYEAQ. There are 21 residues in the CDR3. The V and J ends lost 2 bases and 0 bases, in that order; junction bases with no gene match: 18. The CDR3 here is CASSLRVVGGRKESSYNEQFF. The CDR3 region has the DNA TGTGCCAGCAGCTTAAGGGTGGTGGGCGGGAGGAAAGAATCCTCCTACAATGAGCAGTTCTTC.

The sample holds a few counts of this clone. The chain employs TRBV4-1 and TRBJ2-3, with 8 bases that match TRBD2. J gave up 3 bases and V 0 bases, and 5 bases lay outside the gene matches. The germline CDR1 and CDR2 sequences are MGHRA and YSYEKL. The length of the CDR3 is 16 residues. CDR3 in DNA: TGCGCCAGCAGCCAAGATCAGCGGGGGCCAACAGATACGCAGTATTTT. Protein: CASSQDQRGPTDTQYF.

This sequence joins TRBV2 and TRBJ2-7, with 9 positions matching TRBD2. Germline lookup yields CDR1 SNHLY and CDR2 FYNNEI. V lost 6 bases, J lost 5 bases, and 8 bases stayed unmatched. The CDR3 totals 14 residues. CDR3 in DNA: TGTGCCAGCAGACAGGGCGGGGGGGCCCACGAGCAGTACTTC. Translating gives CASRQGGGAHEQYF.

With respect to this clone: The junction departs from germline at one end; a sequencing error may be responsible. J is TRBJ2-7 and V is TRBV7-7; 7 nucleotides line up with TRBD1. CDR1 is SSHAT, CDR2 FNYEAQ, per germline (reference sequence). The CDR3 contains 14 residues. Written as DNA, the CDR3 is TGTGCTAGCAGCCCACAGGGGATAACCTACGAGCAGTACTTC. Protein sequence: CASSPQGITYEQYF.